The sample holds a few counts of the clone carrying this TCR beta chain. Its antigen is unknown. Breast cancer patients provided tissue from their axillary draining lymph nodes. This sample was taken from a study of breast tumors, draining lymph nodes, adjacent tissues. TCRdb re-derived calls from the multiplex PCR reads in MiXCR, one entry per CDR3 protein. The sample consists of 120,000 to 150,000 distinct CDR3 sequences, approximately 32% of them appearing once. The germline V and J ends were trimmed by 0 bases and 4 bases, with 15 bases remaining between them. Germline V CDR1 and CDR2: MNHEY, SVGAGI. The CDR3 is made up of 16 amino acids. Study-level results: Compared with lymph nodes, tumors were less diverse; compared with nontumor tissue, more.

The sequenced sample was axillary lymph node tissue. This chain joins TRBV6-5 and TRBJ1-1; D unresolved. The source is a female donor with breast cancer. Some clones in this sample may be carry-over from other donors' samples. The CDR3: CASSYSKASLGTEAFF. DNA for the CDR3: TGTGCCAGCAGTTACTCGAAGGCCTCACTGGGCACTGAAGCTTTCTTT.